This TCR beta chain was retrieved from a study of neurological immune-mediated disorders. Study observations and caveats: One cluster of related CDR3 sequences contained, by phylogenetic grouping, the repertoires of 18 of 34 multiple sclerosis patients and formed a possible signature.

TCRdb redid the calling of the 5' RACE reads with MiXCR, one entry per CDR3 protein. The sample lists approximately 59,000 distinct CDR3 sequences, around 5.1% occurring once. CDR3 size: 12 residues. V shed 7 bases and J shed 4 bases, with 10 bases lying between them. From germline, CDR1 is MNHNY and CDR2 SVGAGI (reference sequence). This clonotype was found many times. The antigen remains undetermined. The TCR sequence derives from a human donor with multiple sclerosis. The donor label of this sample is uncertain. This chain joins TRBV6-6 and TRBJ1-1; D may be TRBD1 (5 bases). The source material was PBMCs. CDR3 amino acids: CASTPGGTEAFF. The DNA of the CDR3 is TGTGCCAGCACCCCGGGGGGCACTGAAGCTTTCTTT.